The next 32 T cell receptor beta chains were all read from a single sample in a study of cytomegalovirus exposure and HLA in healthy donors. This PCR relied on a set of 60 Vbeta primers and 13 Jbeta primers. Measured with immunoSEQ multiplex PCR; TCRdb has only the in-frame clones, and not every one. This table holds about 160,000 clones, roughly 76% found once. Sample: PBMCs. The receptors stem from a woman aged 45-60 years in good health and CMV-seronegative.

The gene calls are TRBV30 and TRBJ2-5; unclear D gene. CDR1 is GTSNPN and CDR2 is SVGIG in the germline V gene (reference sequence). This CDR3 has 12 residues. Trimming took off 2 bases at V and 4 bases at J, with 8 bases between the two ends. This CDR3 reads CAWSRYGETQYF. In DNA form, the CDR3 reads TGTGCCTGGAGTCGCTACGGAGAGACCCAGTACTTC.

J is TRBJ2-7 and V is TRBV7-2; 10 bases map to TRBD1. The CDR3 contains 14 residues. CDR1 is SGHTA and CDR2 is FQGNSA in the germline V gene. V lost 6 bases and J lost 2; bases outside the gene matches: 4. CDR3 sequence (DNA): TGTGCCAGCAGGATGACAGGGGGCACCTACGAGCAGTACTTC. This codes for CASRMTGGTYEQYF. The variable domain in full, completed from reference TRBV7-2 and TRBJ2-7, reads GAGVSQSPSNKVTEKGKDVELRCDPISGHTALYWYRQSLGQGLEFLIYFQGNSAPDKSGLPSDRFSAERTGGSVSTLTIQRTQQEDSAVYLCASRMTGGTYEQYFGPGTRLTVT.

The genes are TRBV7-6 and TRBJ2-3; tentative D call: TRBD2 (5 bases). The V gene lost 2 bases and the J gene lost 7 bases, with 10 bases spanning the gap. The length of the CDR3 is 13 residues. Germline lookup yields CDR1 SGHVS and CDR2 FNYEAQ. DNA for the CDR3: TGTGCCAGCAGCTTAACCGAGGGAAATACGCAGTATTTT. Residues: CASSLTEGNTQYF.

This chain joins TRBV11-2 and TRBJ2-7; no firm D call. Trimming took 0 bases from V and 2 from J, leaving 5 bases between them. The CDR3 spans 13 residues. Germline-derived CDR1 and CDR2 are SGHAT and FQNNGV. CDR3 region: CASSLDSAYEQYF. For the CDR3, the DNA is TGTGCCAGCAGCTTAGACAGCGCCTACGAGCAGTACTTC.

The CDR3 sequence is CASSLAYPSGLLFEQYF. The CDR3 coding sequence is TGTGCCAGCAGCCTTGCTTATCCTAGCGGACTCCTTTTCGAGCAGTACTTC. The chain recombines TRBV5-6 with TRBJ2-7; 7 positions agree with TRBD2. From germline, CDR1 is SGHDT and CDR2 YYEEEE. The CDR3 covers 17 residues. V lost 4 bases and J lost 6; bases outside the gene matches: 19.

This chain joins TRBV7-3 and TRBJ2-5; TRBD2 might be the D (7 bases). Per germline, CDR1 SGHTA and CDR2 FQGTGA. The CDR3 has 16 amino acids. V was pared by 2 bases and J by 5 bases, with 18 bases between. In nucleotides, the CDR3 is TGTGCCAGCAGCTTACAAGGGCGGGGGCGTGGGGAGACCCAGTACTTC. This gives the protein CASSLQGRGRGETQYF.

The rearrangement joins TRBV6-5 to TRBJ2-7; 10 bases match TRBD2. CDR3 length: 14 residues. J gave up 4 bases and V 4 bases, and 4 bases lay outside the gene matches. The germline gives CDR1 MNHEY, CDR2 SVGAGI. CDR3 in amino acids: CASSFGLAAYEQYF. For the CDR3, the DNA is TGTGCCAGCAGTTTCGGACTAGCGGCTTACGAGCAGTACTTC.

The chain employs TRBV10-3 and TRBJ1-1; 9 positions agree with TRBD1. V was pared by 10 bases and J by 0 bases, with 9 bases of the junction left unmatched. The V gene's germline CDR1 is ENHRY and CDR2 SYGVKD. The CDR3 is made up of 15 amino acids. This chain's CDR3 is CATRTGAILNTEAFF. The CDR3 nucleotides read TGTGCCACCCGGACAGGGGCTATCCTGAACACTGAAGCTTTCTTT.

The chain is built from TRBV7-7 and TRBJ2-2; 9 bases are shared with TRBD2. CDR1 and CDR2 (germline): SSHAT, FNYEAQ (reference sequence). This CDR3 is built from 19 residues. The V gene end was trimmed by 2 bases and the J gene end by 0 bases; junction bases not matched to a gene: 10. CDR3 DNA: TGTGCCAGCAGCTTAAGAGAACTAGCGGGTGCCGCGAACACCGGGGAGCTGTTTTTT. The encoded protein is CASSLRELAGAANTGELFF.

The chain couples TRBV25-1 to TRBJ1-1; D is uncertain. The CDR3 is made up of 12 amino acids. The germline CDR1 and CDR2 sequences are MGHDK and SYGVNS. Trimming left V 5 bases short and J 0 bases short, with 4 bases between. CDR3 coding DNA: TGTGCCAGCAGTTTCTTGAACACTGAAGCTTTCTTT. Its translation is CASSFLNTEAFF.

The V and J genes are TRBV5-4 and TRBJ2-5; 15 bases line up with TRBD2. The junction had 3 bases not matched to a gene; V was cut back by 4 bases and J by 2 bases. CDR1 is SGHNT, CDR2 YYREEE, per germline (reference sequence). The CDR3 is made up of 16 amino acids. CDR3 coding DNA: TGTGCCAGCAGCCCGGGACTAGCGGGGGGACAAGAGACCCAGTACTTC. Amino acids: CASSPGLAGGQETQYF.

The gene calls are TRBV4-3 and TRBJ2-3; the match to TRBD2 covers 10 bases. This CDR3 region has 17 residues. From germline, CDR1 is LGHNA and CDR2 YSLEER. Unmatched junction bases numbered 6, after V lost 2 bases and J lost 1 base. The CDR3 DNA sequence: TGCGCCAGCAGCCAACAGGATCTAGCGGGAGGCACAGATACGCAGTATTTT. Its protein product is CASSQQDLAGGTDTQYF.

The gene calls are TRBV28 and TRBJ1-1; 8 bases fit TRBD1. The CDR3 covers 16 residues. V lost 6 bases, J lost 2 bases, and 11 bases stayed unmatched. Germline values: CDR1 MDHEN, CDR2 SYDVKM. Here the CDR3 DNA reads TGTGCCAGCAGCCTCACAGGGGGGCGCACCAACACTGAAGCTTTCTTT. Protein sequence: CASSLTGGRTNTEAFF.

The V call is TRBV7-2, the J call TRBJ2-7; D gene ambiguous. Germline loops: CDR1 SGHTA, CDR2 FQGNSA. V was cut by 1 base and J by 1 base, with 5 bases left in between. The CDR3 is 13 residues long. The CDR3 region has the DNA TGTGCCAGCAGCTTAGGGCATTCCTACGAGCAGTACTTC. It yields the protein CASSLGHSYEQYF.

This clone was counted once. The chain recombines TRBV19 with TRBJ1-1; D gene uncertain. The CDR3 runs 15 residues. Per the germline V gene, CDR1 is LNHDA and CDR2 is SQIVND (reference sequence). Trimming removed 1 base from V and 9 bases from J, with 18 bases in between. CDR3 DNA: TGTGCCAGTAGTATAGGCGACTGGGTCGGAGTGCAAGCTTTCTTT. It codes for CASSIGDWVGVQAFF.

The chain carries TRBV7-3 and TRBJ2-1; 7 positions match TRBD2. V gave up 4 bases and J gave up 10 bases; unmatched junction bases: 19. The germline V gene encodes CDR1 SGHTA and CDR2 FQGTGA. The CDR3 runs 17 residues. This CDR3 reads CASSYGLGGSPWGEQFF. The CDR3 DNA follows: TGTGCCAGCAGCTACGGACTAGGCGGGAGCCCATGGGGAGAGCAGTTCTTC.

This chain connects TRBV19 to TRBJ2-1; tentatively, D is TRBD2 (7 bases). V was shortened by 7 bases and J by 4 bases, with 17 bases between the two germline ends. CDR1 and CDR2 from the germline V gene are LNHDA and SQIVND (reference sequence). This CDR3 contains 15 residues. The CDR3 DNA sequence: TGTGCCAGTACCGATCGGGGGAGGGGGTACAATGAGCAGTTCTTC. Amino acids: CASTDRGRGYNEQFF. Full variable domain (remainder filled in from reference TRBV19 and TRBJ2-1): DGGITQSPKYLFRKEGQNVTLSCEQNLNHDAMYWYRQDPGQGLRLIYYSQIVNDFQKGDIAEGYSVSREKKESFPLTVTSAQKNPTAFYLCASTDRGRGYNEQFFGPGTRLTVL.

The chain employs TRBV5-1 and TRBJ2-3; the match to TRBD2 covers 11 bases. Germline V gene lookup returns CDR1 SGHRS and CDR2 YFSETQ. This CDR3 is built from 14 residues. V trimming: 4 bases; J trimming: 7 bases; junction bases outside the gene matches: 5. The CDR3 DNA is TGCGCCAGCAGCGAGGGACTAGCGGTCCATACGCAGTATTTT. Residues: CASSEGLAVHTQYF.

V is TRBV6-5 and J is TRBJ1-2; 7 nucleotides align to TRBD1. Germline V gene lookup returns CDR1 MNHEY and CDR2 SVGAGI. The CDR3 totals 14 residues. Unmatched junction bases numbered 11, after V lost 6 bases and J lost 7 bases. As DNA, the CDR3 is TGTGCCAGCAGCCCGGGACAGTCATTTAGTGGCTACACCTTC. It translates to CASSPGQSFSGYTF.

V gene TRBV19 combines with J gene TRBJ2-2; tentative D call: TRBD2 (6 bases). The germline CDR1 and CDR2 sequences are LNHDA and SQIVND (reference sequence). The CDR3 runs to 14 residues. V lost 6 bases and J 3 bases, leaving 11 bases between the germline ends. Here the CDR3 reads CASREGPDTGELFF. CDR3 sequence (DNA): TGTGCCAGTAGGGAGGGGCCGGACACCGGGGAGCTGTTTTTT.

The J gene is TRBJ1-5, the V gene TRBV7-2; no reliable D call. The CDR3 length is 13 residues. Germline V gene lookup returns CDR1 SGHTA and CDR2 FQGNSA. Trimming shortened V by 3 bases and J by 7 bases, and 10 bases separated the two germline ends. CDR3: CASSLDGSQPQHF. The CDR3 DNA is TGTGCCAGCAGCTTGGACGGGAGCCAGCCCCAGCATTTT.

This clone occurred a few times. The chain joins TRBV28 to TRBJ1-1, with 11 bases fitting TRBD1. The CDR3 is 13 amino acids. Trimming took 4 bases from V and 10 from J; bases not matched to a gene: 5. CDR1 and CDR2 (germline): MDHEN, SYDVKM. The CDR3 nucleotides read TGTGCCAGCAGTTCGGGACAGGGGGGAGTAGCTTTCTTT. Amino acid sequence: CASSSGQGGVAFF.

The rearrangement joins TRBV7-9 to TRBJ1-4, with 9 bases fitting TRBD1. J was trimmed by 5 bases and V by 1 base; bases with no gene match: 2. In germline, CDR1 is SEHNR, CDR2 FQNEAQ (reference sequence). This CDR3 spans 15 amino acids. CDR3 sequence: CASSLGTGVNEKLFF. The DNA for the CDR3 is TGTGCCAGCAGCTTAGGGACAGGGGTAAATGAAAAACTGTTTTTT. The full variable domain, in which reference TRBV7-9 and TRBJ1-4 provide the parts outside the CDR3, is DTGVSQNPRHKITKRGQNVTFRCDPISEHNRLYWYRQTLGQGPEFLTYFQNEAQLEKSRLLSDRFSAERPKGSFSTLEIQRTEQGDSAMYLCASSLGTGVNEKLFFGSGTQLSVL.

The chain carries TRBV11-3 and TRBJ2-5; TRBD2 matches at 12 bases. V lost 1 base, J lost 4 bases, and 4 bases stayed unmatched. This CDR3 has 16 amino acids. Germline CDR1 SGHNT, CDR2 YENEEA. CDR3 in DNA: TGTGCCAGCAGCTTAGGACTAGCGGGGGTTGGAGAGACCCAGTACTTC. Protein: CASSLGLAGVGETQYF.

The chain uses TRBV2 and TRBJ1-5, with 8 positions matching TRBD1. Germline V gives CDR1 SNHLY, CDR2 FYNNEI. This CDR3 has 14 residues. V lost 6 bases, J lost 0 bases, and 1 base stayed unmatched. The CDR3 here is CASRDRVSNQPQHF. The DNA for the CDR3 is TGTGCCAGCAGGGACAGGGTTAGCAATCAGCCCCAGCATTTT.

The rearrangement uses TRBV25-1 and TRBJ1-1, with 8 bases that match TRBD1. The CDR3 has 16 residues. V gave up 3 bases and J gave up 1 base; unmatched junction bases: 7. Germline V gives CDR1 MGHDK, CDR2 SYGVNS. Written as DNA, the CDR3 is TGTGCCAGCAGTGAGGGGCAGGGGGCAGGGAACACTGAAGCTTTCTTT. This encodes CASSEGQGAGNTEAFF. The entire variable domain, with the rest obtained from reference TRBV25-1 and TRBJ1-1, is as follows: EADIYQTPRYLVIGTGKKITLECSQTMGHDKMYWYQQDPGMELHLIHYSYGVNSTEKGDLSSESTVSRIRTEHFPLTLESARPSHTSQYLCASSEGQGAGNTEAFFGQGTRLTVV.

This chain links TRBV7-9 with TRBJ1-4; 9 bases are shared with TRBD1. Per the germline V gene, CDR1 is SEHNR and CDR2 is FQNEAQ (reference sequence). This CDR3 contains 19 residues. Trimming cost V 5 bases and J 5 bases; bases outside gene matches: 18. The CDR3 DNA follows: TGTGCCAGCAGCCCTTATGGGACAGGGAACTTCGGCCGAAATGAAAAACTGTTTTTT. Its translation is CASSPYGTGNFGRNEKLFF.

The chain links TRBV7-9 to TRBJ2-2; D possibly corresponds to TRBD2 (6 bases). The V end lost 6 bases, the J end lost 7 bases, and 9 bases lay between the germline ends. This CDR3 is built from 12 residues. Per germline, CDR1 SEHNR and CDR2 FQNEAQ (reference sequence). CDR3 coding DNA: TGTGCCAGCAGGCGGGGTAACGGGGAGCTGTTTTTT. It yields the protein CASRRGNGELFF.

The gene calls are TRBV13 and TRBJ2-3, with 9 bases aligning to TRBD2. The CDR3 is made up of 16 amino acids. Unmatched junction bases numbered 7, after V lost 4 bases and J lost 2 bases. The V gene's germline CDR1 is PRHDT and CDR2 FYEKMQ (reference sequence). CDR3 loop: CASSYPTSGNTDTQYF. The CDR3 region has the DNA TGTGCCAGCAGCTACCCGACTAGCGGCAACACAGATACGCAGTATTTT.

The chain couples TRBV7-6 to TRBJ1-1; 10 nucleotides match TRBD1. This CDR3 has 17 residues. Germline V lookup: CDR1 SGHVS, CDR2 FNYEAQ. The ends lost 1 base at V and 5 bases at J; junction bases unmatched: 10. CDR3 region: CASSLVAGTGVQTEAFF. DNA of the CDR3: TGTGCCAGCAGCTTAGTTGCCGGGACAGGGGTCCAAACTGAAGCTTTCTTT.

A few counts support this clone. The rearrangement joins TRBV27 to TRBJ1-2; the match to TRBD1 covers 7 bases. Trimming at V came to 7 bases and at J to 4 bases, leaving 6 bases not matched to a gene. Germline CDR1 and CDR2: MNHEY and SMNVEV (reference sequence). The CDR3 is made up of 13 amino acids. The CDR3 here is CASTQGVAYGYTF. The CDR3 DNA reads as TGTGCCAGCACCCAGGGGGTAGCCTATGGCTACACCTTC.

On this clone: One junction end disagrees with the germline gene, perhaps due to a read error. V gene TRBV7-9 combines with J gene TRBJ1-2; 8 bases line up with TRBD1. The CDR3 contains 16 residues. Germline lookup yields CDR1 SEHNR and CDR2 FQNEAQ (reference sequence). The DNA of the CDR3 is TGTTCCAGCAGCTCCCGGGTGGCAGGGGGCATAGGTGGCTACACCTTC. Its protein is CSSSSRVAGGIGGYTF.